This TCR beta chain is from a study of T-cell reconstitution after alpha-beta-depleted transplantation in children. Germline loops: CDR1 DFQATT, CDR2 SNEGSKA (reference sequence). The ends lost 2 bases at V and 4 bases at J; junction bases unmatched: 22. CDR3 length equals 19 residues. The TCRbeta library incorporated unique molecular identifiers. MiXCR was run by TCRdb on the PCR reads, yielding one entry per CDR3 protein. The sample shows approximately 400,000 distinct CDR3 sequences, roughly 10% of them seen only once. The TCR was taken from a human donor who donated a stem cell graft to a child with acute myeloid leukemia. The input for sequencing was PBMCs from the stem cell graft donor, taken from the stem cell graft. The V gene is TRBV20-1, the J gene TRBJ2-7; 8 nucleotides match TRBD1. CDR3 region: CSARSRRQGSRVCAYEQYV. DNA of the CDR3: TGCAGTGCTAGATCCCGCCGACAGGGGAGCAGGGTGTGTGCTTACGAGCAGTACGTC.